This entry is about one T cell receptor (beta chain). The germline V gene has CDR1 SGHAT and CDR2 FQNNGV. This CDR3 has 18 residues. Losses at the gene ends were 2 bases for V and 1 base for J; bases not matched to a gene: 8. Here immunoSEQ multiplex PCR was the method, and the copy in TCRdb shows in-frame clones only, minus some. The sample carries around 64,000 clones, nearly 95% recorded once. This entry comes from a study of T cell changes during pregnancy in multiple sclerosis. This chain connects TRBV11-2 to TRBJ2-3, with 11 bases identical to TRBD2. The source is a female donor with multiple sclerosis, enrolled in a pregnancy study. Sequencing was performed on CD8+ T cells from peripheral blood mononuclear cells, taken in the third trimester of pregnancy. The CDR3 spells CASSLFSTSGSGTDTQYF. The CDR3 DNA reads TGTGCCAGCAGCTTATTTAGTACTAGCGGGAGCGGCACAGATACGCAGTATTTT.